The present T cell receptor (beta chain) was sequenced within a study of beta chain features in type 1 diabetes. Study outcomes and limitations: A definitive answer on HLA type influencing TCRB rearrangement was not reached here. All four CD4+ subsets from Type 1 diabetes patients carried moderately but significantly shorter TCRB CDR3s.

V dropped 4 bases and J dropped 2 bases, with 10 bases sitting between them. The CDR3 is 14 amino acids. Germline CDR1 is KGHSH and CDR2 is LQKENI. As every portion of the isolated RNA was reverse transcribed, the sequencing read expressed TCRB transcripts. Using immunoSEQ multiplex PCR, the repertoire was profiled, and TCRdb retains in-frame clones only, with some absent. Of some 150,000 clones listed, about 13% are singletons. Ten or more counts support this clone. What it binds is unknown. This chain uses TRBV18 with TRBJ2-3; no reliable D call. This receptor was taken from a man younger than 30 with type 1 diabetes. Material for sequencing was central memory CD4+ T cells from blood. CDR3 in amino acids: CASSLPTNTDTQYF. The CDR3 DNA reads TGTGCCAGCTCACTTCCGACCAACACAGATACGCAGTATTTT.